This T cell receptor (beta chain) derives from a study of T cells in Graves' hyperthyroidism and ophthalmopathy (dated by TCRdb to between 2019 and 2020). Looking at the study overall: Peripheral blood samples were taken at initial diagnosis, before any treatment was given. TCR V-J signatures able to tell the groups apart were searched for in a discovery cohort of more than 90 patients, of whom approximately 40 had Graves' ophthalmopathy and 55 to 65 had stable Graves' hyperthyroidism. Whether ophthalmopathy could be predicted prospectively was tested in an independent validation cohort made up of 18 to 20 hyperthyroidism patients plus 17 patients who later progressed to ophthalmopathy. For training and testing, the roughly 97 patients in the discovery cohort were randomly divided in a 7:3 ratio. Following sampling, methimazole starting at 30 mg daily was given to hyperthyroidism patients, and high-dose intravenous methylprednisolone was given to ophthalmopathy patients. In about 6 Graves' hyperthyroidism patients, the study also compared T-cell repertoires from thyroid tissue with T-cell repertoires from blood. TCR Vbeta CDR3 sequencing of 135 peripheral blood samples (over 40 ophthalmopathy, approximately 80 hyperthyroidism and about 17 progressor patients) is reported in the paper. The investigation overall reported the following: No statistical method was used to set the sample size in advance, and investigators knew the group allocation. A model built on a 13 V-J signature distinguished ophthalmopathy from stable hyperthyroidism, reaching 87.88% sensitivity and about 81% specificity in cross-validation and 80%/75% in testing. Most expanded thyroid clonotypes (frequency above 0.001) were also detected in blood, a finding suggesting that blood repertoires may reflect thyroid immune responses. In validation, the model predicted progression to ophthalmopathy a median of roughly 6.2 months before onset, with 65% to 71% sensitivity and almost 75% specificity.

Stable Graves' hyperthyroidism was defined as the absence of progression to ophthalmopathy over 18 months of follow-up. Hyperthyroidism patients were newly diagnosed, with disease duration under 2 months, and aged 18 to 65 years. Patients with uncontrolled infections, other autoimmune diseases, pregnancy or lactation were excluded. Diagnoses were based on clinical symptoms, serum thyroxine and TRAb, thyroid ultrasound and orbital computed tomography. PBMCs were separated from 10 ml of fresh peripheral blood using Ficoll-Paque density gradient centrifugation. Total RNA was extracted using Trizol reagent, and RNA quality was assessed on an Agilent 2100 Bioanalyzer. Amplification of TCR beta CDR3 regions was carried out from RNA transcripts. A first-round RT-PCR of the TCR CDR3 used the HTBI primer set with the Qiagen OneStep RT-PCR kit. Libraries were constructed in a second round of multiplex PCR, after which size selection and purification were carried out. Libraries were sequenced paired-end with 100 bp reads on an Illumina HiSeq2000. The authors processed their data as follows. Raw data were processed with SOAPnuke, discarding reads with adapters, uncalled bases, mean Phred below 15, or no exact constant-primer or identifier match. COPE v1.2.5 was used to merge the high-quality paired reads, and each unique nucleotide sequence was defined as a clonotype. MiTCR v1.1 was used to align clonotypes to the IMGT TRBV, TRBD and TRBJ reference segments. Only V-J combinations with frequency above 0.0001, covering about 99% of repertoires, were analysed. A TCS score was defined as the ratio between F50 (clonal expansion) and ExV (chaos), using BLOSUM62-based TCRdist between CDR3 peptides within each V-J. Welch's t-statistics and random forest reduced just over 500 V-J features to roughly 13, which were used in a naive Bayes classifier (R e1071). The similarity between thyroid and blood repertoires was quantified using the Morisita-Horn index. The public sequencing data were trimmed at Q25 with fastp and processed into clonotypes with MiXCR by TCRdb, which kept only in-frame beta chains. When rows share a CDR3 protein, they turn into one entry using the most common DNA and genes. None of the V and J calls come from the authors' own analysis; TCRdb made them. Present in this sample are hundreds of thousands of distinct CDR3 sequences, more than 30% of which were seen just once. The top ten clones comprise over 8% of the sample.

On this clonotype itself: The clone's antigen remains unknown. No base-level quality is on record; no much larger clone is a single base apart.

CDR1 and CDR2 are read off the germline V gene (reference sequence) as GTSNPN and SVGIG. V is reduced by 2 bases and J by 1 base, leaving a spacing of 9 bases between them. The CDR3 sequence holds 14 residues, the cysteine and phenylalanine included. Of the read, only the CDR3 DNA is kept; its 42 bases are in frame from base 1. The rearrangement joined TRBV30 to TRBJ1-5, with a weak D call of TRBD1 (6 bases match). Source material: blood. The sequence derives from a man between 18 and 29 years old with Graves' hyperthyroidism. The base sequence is TGTGCCTGGAGTCCAGGGGAGAGCAATCAGCCCCAGCATTTT. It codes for CAWSPGESNQPQHF.